The rows below give T cell receptor beta chains drawn from one sample of a study of molecular identifiers for immune sequencing clone quantification. TCRdb called the PCR reads again in MiXCR, with one record for every CDR3 protein. The repertoire holds 400,000 to 600,000 distinct CDR3 sequences, roughly 26% seen once, with under 0.85% in the top ten. Source material: naive CD8+ T cells from blood, with Jurkat cell RNA spiked in. These receptors all come from a human donor in good health. Some libraries in this study had Jurkat cell RNA spiked in. Both conserved end residues are part of each CDR3. A D gene is named only where the DNA matches it firmly. Rows give clone size only sometimes, using once, few, many, or a class for an expanded clone.

size,J,D,V,CDR3,DNA
many,TRBJ1-4,.,TRBV4-3,CASSQDRAGYIEKLFF,TGCGCCAGCAGCCAAGATCGGGCAGGGTATATTGAAAAACTGTTTTTT
.,TRBJ2-5,.,TRBV7-8,CASSLPPTVETQYF,TGTGCCAGCAGCTTACCTCCCACCGTGGAGACCCAGTACTTC
many,TRBJ2-5,.,TRBV28,CASGYRRYQETQYF,TGTGCCAGCGGTTATAGGAGGTACCAAGAGACCCAGTACTTC
.,TRBJ2-2,.,TRBV12-3/TRBV12-4,CASSQTVLELFF,TGTGCCAGCAGCCAAACAGTATTGGAGCTGTTTTTT
many,TRBJ2-3,.,TRBV3-1,CASSQVGGYTDTQYF,TGTGCCAGCAGCCAAGTCGGCGGATACACAGATACGCAGTATTTT
many,TRBJ1-1,.,TRBV7-9,CASSLVQATGTEAFF,TGTGCCAGCAGCTTAGTCCAGGCCACGGGAACTGAAGCTTTCTTT
.,TRBJ2-7,TRBD2,TRBV12-3/TRBV12-4,CASSFQAGVSEQYF,TGTGCCAGCAGTTTCCAAGCGGGAGTATCCGAGCAGTACTTC
many,TRBJ2-4,.,TRBV7-9,CASSSSISWAKNIQYF,TGTGCCAGCAGCTCCTCCATCTCCTGGGCCAAAAACATTCAGTACTTC
many,TRBJ2-3,TRBD2,TRBV20-1,CSARLAGDPKPTDTQYF,TGCAGTGCTAGACTAGCGGGAGACCCTAAACCTACAGATACGCAGTATTTT
many,TRBJ2-7,.,TRBV7-9,CASSRDNSYEQYF,TGTGCCAGCAGCCGGGACAACTCCTACGAGCAGTACTTC
many,TRBJ2-4,.,TRBV7-9,CASSVGAKNIQYF,TGTGCCAGCAGCGTTGGGGCCAAAAACATTCAGTACTTC
many,TRBJ2-3,TRBD1,TRBV28,CASSIGTGSTDTQYF,TGTGCCAGCAGTATAGGGACAGGGAGCACAGATACGCAGTATTTT
.,TRBJ2-5,.,TRBV18,CASSPAGLDYQETQYF,TGTGCCAGCTCACCAGCGGGGTTGGACTACCAAGAGACCCAGTACTTC
.,TRBJ2-1,.,TRBV28,CASHSGGDEQFF,TGTGCCAGCCATTCAGGAGGGGATGAGCAGTTCTTC
many,TRBJ1-2,.,TRBV12-3/TRBV12-4,CASSIVGPRSDYTF,TGTGCCAGCAGTATAGTGGGGCCCCGGTCCGACTACACCTTC
few,TRBJ2-7,.,TRBV21-1,CASSFASGRHYEQYF,TGTGCCAGCAGCTTCGCTAGCGGGCGCCACTACGAGCAGTACTTC
.,TRBJ1-4,TRBD1,TRBV6-5,CASSSHGTEATNEKLFF,TGTGCCAGCAGTAGCCATGGGACAGAGGCAACTAATGAAAAACTGTTTTTT
.,TRBJ2-7,TRBD1,TRBV28,CASSFGQGAEQYF,TGTGCCAGCAGTTTCGGACAGGGGGCCGAGCAGTACTTC
few,TRBJ1-2,TRBD1,TRBV6-2/TRBV6-3,CASRFRDRGPNGYTF,TGTGCCAGCCGCTTCCGGGACAGAGGCCCCAATGGCTACACCTTC
once,TRBJ2-2,.,TRBV30,CAWSEINTGELFF,TGTGCCTGGAGTGAAATCAACACCGGGGAGCTGTTTTTT
.,TRBJ1-1,.,TRBV6-5,CASSYSGEGFMNTEAFF,TGTGCCAGCAGTTACTCTGGGGAGGGCTTCATGAACACTGAAGCTTTCTTT
many,TRBJ2-7,TRBD2,TRBV20-1,CSARDQGLAFPYEQYF,TGCAGTGCTAGAGATCAGGGACTAGCATTTCCCTACGAGCAGTACTTC
.,TRBJ1-2,TRBD1,TRBV7-9,CASRESTGAGYTF,TGTGCCAGCAGGGAGTCGACAGGGGCGGGCTACACCTTC
.,TRBJ1-1,.,TRBV5-6,CASSLGGSLEEAFF,TGTGCCAGCAGCTTGGGGGGCAGCCTAGAGGAAGCTTTCTTT
few,TRBJ2-7,.,TRBV19,CASSIVSGSYEQYF,TGTGCCAGTAGTATTGTATCCGGGTCCTACGAGCAGTACTTC
.,TRBJ1-2,.,TRBV2,CASRGGNGYTF,TGTGCCAGCAGGGGAGGTAATGGCTACACCTTC
few,TRBJ2-7,.,TRBV6-1,CASSEVDKGYEQYF,TGTGCCAGCAGTGAAGTAGACAAGGGCTACGAGCAGTACTTC
.,TRBJ2-1,.,TRBV4-1,CASSLSTEYNEQFF,TGCGCCAGCAGCCTTTCAACAGAGTACAATGAGCAGTTCTTC
.,TRBJ1-2,.,TRBV4-3,CASSQDWGVGYGYTF,TGCGCCAGCAGCCAAGATTGGGGGGTTGGCTATGGCTACACCTTC
.,TRBJ2-7,.,TRBV7-2,CASSLWGINEQYF,TGTGCCAGCAGCTTATGGGGTATCAACGAGCAGTACTTC
few,TRBJ1-1,.,TRBV7-9,CASSPDPHLDLAFF,TGTGCCAGCAGCCCAGACCCTCACCTCGATTTAGCTTTCTTT
many,TRBJ2-3,TRBD2,TRBV11-2,CASSAASGGTTDTQYF,TGTGCCAGCAGCGCGGCTAGCGGGGGGACGACAGATACGCAGTATTTT
.,TRBJ2-7,.,TRBV5-4,CASRDLGQQSYEQYF,TGTGCCAGCAGGGATCTCGGACAGCAGTCCTACGAGCAGTACTTC
few,TRBJ2-5,.,TRBV4-1,CASSQDELDQETQYF,TGCGCCAGCAGCCAAGATGAACTAGACCAAGAGACCCAGTACTTC
few,TRBJ2-2,.,TRBV9,CASSAPGAENTGELFF,TGTGCCAGCAGCGCCCCTGGAGCGGAGAACACCGGGGAGCTGTTTTTT
few,TRBJ1-4,TRBD1,TRBV3-1,CASSQEGQGNEKLFF,TGTGCCAGCAGCCAAGAAGGACAGGGAAATGAAAAACTGTTTTTT
many,TRBJ2-1,TRBD2,TRBV9,CASSQSGGAYNEQFF,TGTGCCAGCAGCCAGAGCGGGGGGGCCTACAATGAGCAGTTCTTC
.,TRBJ2-5,.,TRBV24-1,CATSDVTRDPFETQYF,TGTGCCACCAGTGATGTGACGCGGGACCCCTTTGAGACCCAGTACTTC
.,TRBJ2-7,.,TRBV4-2,CASSQGNTYEQYF,TGTGCCAGCAGCCAAGGGAATACCTACGAGCAGTACTTC
few,TRBJ2-1,TRBD2,TRBV4-1,CASSQPERGGTYNEQFF,TGCGCCAGCAGCCAGCCGGAGCGGGGGGGCACCTACAATGAGCAGTTCTTC
.,TRBJ2-3,.,TRBV4-3,CASSPFGGRTDTQYF,TGCGCCAGCAGCCCCTTCGGGGGGCGAACAGATACGCAGTATTTT
.,TRBJ2-1,TRBD1,TRBV4-1,CASSQAQQGVPYNEQFF,TGCGCCAGCAGCCAAGCGCAACAGGGGGTACCCTACAATGAGCAGTTCTTC
.,TRBJ2-3,TRBD2,TRBV2,CASSLIAGGTETDTQYF,TGTGCCAGCAGCCTGATAGCGGGGGGAACGGAGACAGATACGCAGTATTTT
few,TRBJ2-3,TRBD2,TRBV7-3,CASGFVAGGSDTQYF,TGTGCCAGCGGCTTTGTAGCGGGAGGGTCAGATACGCAGTATTTT
.,TRBJ2-7,TRBD1,TRBV19,CASTTGQGYGQYF,TGTGCCAGTACCACGGGACAGGGCTACGGGCAGTACTTC
few,TRBJ2-3,.,TRBV11-2,CASSSPGDTDTQYF,TGTGCCAGCAGCTCCCCGGGGGACACAGATACGCAGTATTTT
.,TRBJ2-7,TRBD2,TRBV27,CASSSGLLYEQYF,TGTGCCAGCAGTTCGGGACTACTCTACGAGCAGTACTTC
.,TRBJ1-1,TRBD1,TRBV6-5,CATRGSGTEAFF,TGTGCCACCAGGGGGTCGGGAACTGAAGCTTTCTTT